This T cell receptor (beta chain) is from a study of T-cell reconstitution after alpha-beta-depleted transplantation in children. Broader study findings: The main origin of T-cell counts and diversity one year after transplant was newly produced T cells. Several hundred expanded graft clones reportedly supplied alpha-beta T cells about two months after transplant. Elevated TCRbeta diversity at day 60 was traced, in some patients, to surviving recipient T cells and thymic progenitors.

During its preparation, the TCRbeta library received unique molecular identifiers. MiXCR was run by TCRdb on the PCR reads, yielding one entry per CDR3 protein. The top ten hold 0.79% of the sample, which has around 670,000 distinct CDR3 sequences, around 12% seen once. The CDR3 consists of 12 residues. Unmatched junction bases numbered 1, after V lost 5 bases and J lost 6 bases. Germline assignment: CDR1 DFQATT and CDR2 SNEGSKA (reference sequence). This clonotype has more than one count but fewer than ten. Its antigen is unknown. A much larger clone lies one base from this, so it may be a read error.

The sample here was PBMCs, taken before TCRalphabeta/CD19-depleted stem cell transplant. This receptor was obtained from a girl under 10 years old with congenital amegakaryocytic thrombocytopenia, due to receive a stem cell transplant. V usage is TRBV20-1 and J usage is TRBJ1-5; 10 bases line up with TRBD1. DNA of the CDR3: TGCAGTGCTTGGGACAGGGGTCAGCCCCAGCATTTT. It codes for CSAWDRGQPQHF.